This T cell receptor (beta chain) originates from a study of blood T cell repertoires in COVID-19. Symptom resolution, clearance, or two negative PCRs marked the recovered donors of Cohort 3. The table came from immunoSEQ multiplex PCR; TCRdb's copy has only in-frame clones and leaves some out. This sample carries over 200,000 clones, around 85% of them seen once, and the ten largest clones take roughly 20%. Germline V lookup: CDR1 SEHNR, CDR2 FQNEAQ (reference sequence). V was shortened by 5 bases and J by 7 bases, with 14 bases between the two germline ends. The CDR3 is 13 amino acids. This TCR derives from a middle-aged man who had recovered from COVID-19. The J gene is TRBJ1-2, the V gene TRBV7-9, with a tentative D call TRBD1 (6 bases). Material for sequencing was PBMCs or T cells enriched from blood (not recorded which). In DNA, the CDR3 is TGTGCCAGCAGCCCCCCAGAGGGGGTTGGCTACACCTTC. Translated: CASSPPEGVGYTF.